A single sample gave rise to the 4 T cell receptor beta chains below, sequenced in a study of T cell responses to AZD1222 COVID-19 vaccine. Clones were read by immunoSEQ multiplex PCR, and TCRdb kept only the in-frame ones, dropping some. The top ten hold around 2.8% of the sample, which has 80,000 to 95,000 clones, approximately 89% seen once. This material consisted of peripheral blood, taken on day 0 of MenACWY control vaccination. These receptor sequences come from an adult in good health.

This clone is a singleton in its sample. The chain employs TRBV20-1 and TRBJ2-7; no clear D. Germline values: CDR1 DFQATT, CDR2 SNEGSKA (reference sequence). CDR3 length: 13 amino acids. The V gene lost 3 bases and the J gene lost 4 bases, with 13 bases spanning the gap. The CDR3 protein is CSASTSFSYEQYF. The CDR3 region has the DNA TGCAGTGCTAGTACTTCGTTCTCGTACGAGCAGTACTTC.

The chain recombines TRBV29-1 with TRBJ1-1, with 11 nucleotides matching TRBD1. Germline assignment: CDR1 SQVTM and CDR2 ANQGSEA. V dropped 4 bases and J dropped 4; count of bases not matched to a gene: 2. The CDR3 is made up of 13 amino acids. The CDR3 here is CSVGGTGGTEAFF. As DNA, the CDR3 is TGCAGCGTTGGGGGGACAGGGGGCACTGAAGCTTTCTTT.

This sequence joins TRBV4-1 and TRBJ1-1; D is uncertain. The CDR3 runs 13 residues. Trimming pared 0 bases from V and 0 bases from J, leaving 2 bases between. The V gene's germline CDR1 is MGHRA and CDR2 YSYEKL. The CDR3 bases are TGCGCCAGCAGCCAAGAAGTGAACACTGAAGCTTTCTTT. Its translation is CASSQEVNTEAFF.

The J gene is TRBJ2-5, the V gene TRBV7-3; 10 positions match TRBD2. The CDR3 runs to 15 residues. Germline V gives CDR1 SGHTA, CDR2 FQGTGA. The V and J ends lost 1 base and 4 bases, in that order; junction bases with no gene match: 3. The CDR3 loop reads CASSLSSGGLETQYF. Here the CDR3 DNA reads TGTGCCAGCAGCTTAAGTAGCGGGGGGCTAGAGACCCAGTACTTC. The variable domain in full, completed from reference TRBV7-3 and TRBJ2-5, reads GAGVSQTPSNKVTEKGKYVELRCDPISGHTALYWYRQSLGQGPEFLIYFQGTGAADDSGLPNDRFFAVRPEGSVSTLKIQRTERGDSAVYLCASSLSSGGLETQYFGPGTRLLVL.